This T cell receptor (beta chain) was captured by sequencing in a study of early T cells in non-severe SARS-CoV-2 infection (dated by TCRdb to the early 2020s). Regarding the research as a whole: Because TCR sequencing was done on bulk RNA from unsorted whole blood, the alpha and beta chains could not be paired.

The study was a case-control design nested within a healthcare worker cohort in London, UK, with weekly nasopharyngeal swab PCR tests and blood sampling. Between 23 and 31 March 2020, the week of the UK lockdown, healthcare workers were enrolled and then followed up weekly for as long as 16 weeks. This clonotype was seen at least ten times. There is no known antigen for this receptor. There are no base qualities to consult, and no much larger clone falls within one base. The germline V gene yields MNHEY for CDR1 and SVGEGT for CDR2. At the junction V is shortened by 5 bases and J by 6 bases, with 11 bases in between. The CDR3 runs 13 residues from the cysteine to the phenylalanine. CDR3 DNA is the only sequence kept; it has 39 bases, read in frame from the first base. The library was built by means of 5' RACE. The sample was run on a NextSeq 500. Unique molecular identifiers were attached to individual cDNA molecules in the TCR library protocol so that sequencing error and PCR bias could be corrected. Both TCR alpha and beta chains were sequenced, and tight co-correlation was observed between alpha and beta sequence abundances in each sample. Per the authors' processing: Decombinator V4 was used to annotate the V gene, J gene and CDR3 of the TCR sequences. Expanded TCRs were defined as changing significantly between any two time points under a Poisson model with p below 0.0001. TCR abundances were normalised to the total number of TCRs sequenced in each sample and reported as counts per million. MAIT TCRs were defined by TRAV1-2 paired with TRAJ12, TRAJ20 or TRAJ33, and iNKT TCRs by TRAV10 paired with TRAJ18. A search of VDJdb, accessed on 1 November 2021, was run for TCRs annotated to CMV, EBV and SARS-CoV-2, with TCRs annotated for multiple antigens excluded. TCRdb reprocessing: public reads trimmed at Q25 with fastp, clones called with MiXCR, in-frame beta chains kept. Rows are combined by CDR3 protein, so each entry shows the most common genes and DNA. These V and J calls rely on TCRdb rather than the paper's analysis. This sample comprises some 27,000 distinct CDR3 sequences, around 4.5% of them detected only once. The top ten hold around a tenth of the sample.

The research as a whole found: VDJdb matching was skewed toward anti-spike CD8 responses and likely underestimated virus-specific expansions, missing private and CD4 specificities.

The chain was built from TRBV6-2 or TRBV6-3 and TRBJ2-1; a tentative D match to TRBD2 spans 6 bases. The sample comprised whole blood. The sequence was collected from an adult who was a healthcare worker with PCR-confirmed SARS-CoV-2 infection or an uninfected control (not recorded which). The CDR3 region has the sequence CASSMVGGNEQFF. Read as DNA, the sequence is TGTGCCAGCAGTATGGTGGGGGGCAATGAGCAGTTCTTC.